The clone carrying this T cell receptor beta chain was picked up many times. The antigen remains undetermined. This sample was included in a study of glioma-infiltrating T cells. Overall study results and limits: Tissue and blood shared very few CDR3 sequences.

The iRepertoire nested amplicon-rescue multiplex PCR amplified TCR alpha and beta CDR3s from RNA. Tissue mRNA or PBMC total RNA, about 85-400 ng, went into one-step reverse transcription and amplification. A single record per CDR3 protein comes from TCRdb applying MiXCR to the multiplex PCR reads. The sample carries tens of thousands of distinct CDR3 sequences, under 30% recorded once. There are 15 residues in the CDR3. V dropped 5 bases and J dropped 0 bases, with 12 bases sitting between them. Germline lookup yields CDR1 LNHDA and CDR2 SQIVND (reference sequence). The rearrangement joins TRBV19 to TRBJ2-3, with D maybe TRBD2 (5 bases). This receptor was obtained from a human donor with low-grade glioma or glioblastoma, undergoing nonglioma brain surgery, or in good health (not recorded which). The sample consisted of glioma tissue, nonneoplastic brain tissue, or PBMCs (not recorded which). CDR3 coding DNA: TGTGCCAGTAGTTCGAGGACTTCAAGCACAGATACGCAGTATTTT. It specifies CASSSRTSSTDTQYF.